This TCR beta chain was identified in a study of OX40 agonist ivuxolimab in advanced cancers. About the study: With a range of roughly 20 to 85, age averaged roughly 60 years, and 65% to 85% were male.

This table comes from immunoSEQ multiplex PCR, and its TCRdb copy is limited to in-frame clones, with some not included. The sample holds about 50,000 clones, about 81% seen once. Germline V gives CDR1 SEHNR, CDR2 FQNEAQ (reference sequence). This CDR3 is built from 14 residues. V was trimmed by 5 bases and J by 1 base, leaving 11 bases between them. General study findings and limits: CD4+ T cells averaged fewer expanded clones than CD8+ T cells.

Notes on this clone: The antigen is not known.

The sequence was obtained from an adult with an advanced solid tumor such as melanoma, head and neck, liver or kidney cancer. This material consisted of CD4+ or CD8+ T cells sorted from blood, taken in a trial of the OX40 agonist ivuxolimab. This chain links TRBV7-9 with TRBJ1-2, with D uncertain. CDR3 region: CASSQPAGNYGYTF. Written as DNA, the CDR3 is TGTGCCAGCAGCCAGCCCGCGGGTAACTATGGCTACACCTTC. Full variable domain (remainder filled in from reference TRBV7-9 and TRBJ1-2): DTGVSQNPRHKITKRGQNVTFRCDPISEHNRLYWYRQTLGQGPEFLTYFQNEAQLEKSRLLSDRFSAERPKGSFSTLEIQRTEQGDSAMYLCASSQPAGNYGYTFGSGTRLTVV.